These 2 T cell receptor beta chains share one sample of origin, sequenced in a study of type 1 and type 2 diabetes patients. Amplification started from genomic DNA. Amplification of the beta chain CDR3 used 30 forward and 13 reverse multiplex primers. TCRdb processed the multiplex PCR reads anew with MiXCR; each CDR3 protein has one entry. Of 250,000 or so distinct CDR3 sequences in the sample, 45% to 60% were seen once. The sequencing input was peripheral blood mononuclear cells (PBMCs). Source of these receptors: a man aged 18 to 30 with type 2 diabetes.

This clonotype showed up just a few times. As DNA, the CDR3 is TGTGCCAGCAGTGATTCAGGGCCAGATACGCAGTATTTT. Translated: CASSDSGPDTQYF. The rearrangement joins TRBV2 to TRBJ2-3, with D tentatively TRBD1 (5 bases). CDR1 and CDR2 (germline): SNHLY, FYNNEI. CDR3 size: 13 residues. The germline V and J ends were trimmed by 3 bases and 4 bases, with 8 bases remaining between them.

Of note for this clonotype: One junction end disagrees with the germline gene, perhaps due to a read error. V gene TRBV20-1 combines with J gene TRBJ2-2, with D unresolved. Germline CDR1 DFQATT, CDR2 SNEGSKA (reference sequence). This CDR3 is 10 amino acids long. The CDR3 DNA sequence: TGCAGAGCTAACACCGGGGAGCTGTTTTTT. Amino acid sequence: CRANTGELFF.